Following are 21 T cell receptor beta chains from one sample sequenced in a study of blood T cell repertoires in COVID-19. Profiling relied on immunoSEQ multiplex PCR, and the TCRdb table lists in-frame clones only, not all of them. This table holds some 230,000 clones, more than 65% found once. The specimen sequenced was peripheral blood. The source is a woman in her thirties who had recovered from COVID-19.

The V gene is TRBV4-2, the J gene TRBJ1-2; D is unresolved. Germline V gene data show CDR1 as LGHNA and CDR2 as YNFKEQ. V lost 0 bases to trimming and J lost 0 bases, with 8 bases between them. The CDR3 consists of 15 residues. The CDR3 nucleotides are TGTGCCAGCAGCCAAGAGGAGGAATCTAACTATGGCTACACCTTC. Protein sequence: CASSQEEESNYGYTF.

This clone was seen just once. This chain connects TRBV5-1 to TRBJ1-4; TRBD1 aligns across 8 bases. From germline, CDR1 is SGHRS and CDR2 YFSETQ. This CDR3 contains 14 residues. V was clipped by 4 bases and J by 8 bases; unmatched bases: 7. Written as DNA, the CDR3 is TGCGCCAGCAGCAAGACAGGGGCAGGGGAAAAACTGTTTTTT. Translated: CASSKTGAGEKLFF.

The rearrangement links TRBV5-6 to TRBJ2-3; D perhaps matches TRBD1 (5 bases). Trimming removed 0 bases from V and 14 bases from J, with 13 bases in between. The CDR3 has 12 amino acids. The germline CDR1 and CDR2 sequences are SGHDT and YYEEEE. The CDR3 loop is CASSLAPGKGYF. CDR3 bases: TGTGCCAGCAGCTTGGCCCCAGGGAAAGGGTATTTT.

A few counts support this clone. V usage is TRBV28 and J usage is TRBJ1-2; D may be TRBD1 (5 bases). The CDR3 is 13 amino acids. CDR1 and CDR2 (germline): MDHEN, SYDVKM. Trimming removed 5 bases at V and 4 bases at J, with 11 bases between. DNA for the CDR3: TGTGCCAGCAGTCGTCCAGGGTTCTATGGCTACACCTTC. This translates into CASSRPGFYGYTF.

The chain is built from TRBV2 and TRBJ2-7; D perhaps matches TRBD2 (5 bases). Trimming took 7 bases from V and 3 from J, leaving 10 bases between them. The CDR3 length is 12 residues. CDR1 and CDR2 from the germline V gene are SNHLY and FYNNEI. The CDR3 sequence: CASTGLDYEQYF. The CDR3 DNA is TGTGCCAGCACCGGACTCGACTACGAGCAGTACTTC.

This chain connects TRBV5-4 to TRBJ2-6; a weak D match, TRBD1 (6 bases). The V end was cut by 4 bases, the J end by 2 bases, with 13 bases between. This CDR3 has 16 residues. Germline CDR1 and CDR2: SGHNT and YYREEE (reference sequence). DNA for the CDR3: TGTGCCAGCAGCGCGGTAGGGGACACTGGGGCCAACGTCCTGACTTTC. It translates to CASSAVGDTGANVLTF.

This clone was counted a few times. CDR3 nucleotide sequence: TGCGCCAGCAGCAATTCCGGACAGATCAGTTCCTCCGGAAACACCATATATTTT. It encodes CASSNSGQISSSGNTIYF. The chain is built from TRBV4-1 and TRBJ1-3, with D maybe TRBD1 (6 bases). CDR3 length: 18 residues. Germline CDR1 and CDR2: MGHRA and YSYEKL. The germline V and J ends were trimmed by 5 bases and 4 bases, with 24 bases remaining between them.

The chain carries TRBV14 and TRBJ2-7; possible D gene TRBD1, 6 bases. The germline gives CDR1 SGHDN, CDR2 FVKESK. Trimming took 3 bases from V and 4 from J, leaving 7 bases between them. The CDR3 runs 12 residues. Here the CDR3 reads CASSQGAYEQYF. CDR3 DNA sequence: TGTGCCAGCAGCCAGGGGGCTTACGAGCAGTACTTC.

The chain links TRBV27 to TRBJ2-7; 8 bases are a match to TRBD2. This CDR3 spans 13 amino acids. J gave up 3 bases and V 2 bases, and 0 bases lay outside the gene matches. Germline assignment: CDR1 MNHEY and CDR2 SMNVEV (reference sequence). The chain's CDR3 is CASSLTSGYEQYF. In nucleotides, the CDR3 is TGTGCCAGCAGTTTAACTAGCGGCTACGAGCAGTACTTC.

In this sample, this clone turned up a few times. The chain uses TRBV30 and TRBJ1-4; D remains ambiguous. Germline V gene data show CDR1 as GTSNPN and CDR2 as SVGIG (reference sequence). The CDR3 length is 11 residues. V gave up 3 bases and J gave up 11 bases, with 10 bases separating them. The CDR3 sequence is CAWRAYSKLFF. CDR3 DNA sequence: TGTGCCTGGAGAGCATACTCTAAACTGTTTTTT.

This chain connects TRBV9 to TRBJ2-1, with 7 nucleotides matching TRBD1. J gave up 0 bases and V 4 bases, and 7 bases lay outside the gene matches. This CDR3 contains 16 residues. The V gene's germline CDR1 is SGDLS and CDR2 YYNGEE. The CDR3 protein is CASSRISGGSYNEQFF. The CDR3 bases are TGTGCCAGCAGCCGCATATCAGGGGGCTCCTACAATGAGCAGTTCTTC.

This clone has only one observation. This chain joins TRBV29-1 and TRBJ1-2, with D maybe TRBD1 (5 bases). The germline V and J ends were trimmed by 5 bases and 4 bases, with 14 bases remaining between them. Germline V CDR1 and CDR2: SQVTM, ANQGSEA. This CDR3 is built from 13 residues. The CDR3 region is CSVRGTLLYGYTF. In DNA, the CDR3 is TGCAGCGTTCGCGGGACCTTACTCTATGGCTACACCTTC.

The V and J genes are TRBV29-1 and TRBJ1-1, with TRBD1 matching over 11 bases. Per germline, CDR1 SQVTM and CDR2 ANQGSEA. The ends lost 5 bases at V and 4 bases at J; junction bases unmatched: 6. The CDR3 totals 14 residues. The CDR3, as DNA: TGCAGCGTTCACAAGGGGACAGGGGGCACTGAAGCTTTCTTT. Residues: CSVHKGTGGTEAFF.

CDR3: CASSGTGGGIETQYF. Here the CDR3 DNA reads TGTGCCAGCAGTGGGACAGGGGGTGGGATAGAGACCCAGTACTTC. This rearrangement joins TRBV25-1 to TRBJ2-5; 10 nucleotides line up with TRBD1. V lost 4 bases to trimming and J lost 4 bases; unmatched junction nucleotides: 6. The length of the CDR3 is 15 residues. Per the germline V gene, CDR1 is MGHDK and CDR2 is SYGVNS.

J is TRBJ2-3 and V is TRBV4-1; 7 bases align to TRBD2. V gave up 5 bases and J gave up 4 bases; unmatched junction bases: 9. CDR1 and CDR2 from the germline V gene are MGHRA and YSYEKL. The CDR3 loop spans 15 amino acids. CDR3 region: CASSYGEGMADTQYF. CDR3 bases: TGCGCCAGCAGCTACGGGGAGGGGATGGCAGATACGCAGTATTTT.

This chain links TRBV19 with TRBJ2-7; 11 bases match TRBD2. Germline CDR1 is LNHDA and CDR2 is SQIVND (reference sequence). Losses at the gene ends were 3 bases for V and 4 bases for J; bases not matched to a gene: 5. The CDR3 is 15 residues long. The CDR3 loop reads CASSILAGGSYEQYF. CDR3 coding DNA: TGTGCCAGTAGTATCCTAGCGGGAGGATCGTACGAGCAGTACTTC. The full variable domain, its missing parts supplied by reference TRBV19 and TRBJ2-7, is DGGITQSPKYLFRKEGQNVTLSCEQNLNHDAMYWYRQDPGQGLRLIYYSQIVNDFQKGDIAEGYSVSREKKESFPLTVTSAQKNPTAFYLCASSILAGGSYEQYFGPGTRLTVT.

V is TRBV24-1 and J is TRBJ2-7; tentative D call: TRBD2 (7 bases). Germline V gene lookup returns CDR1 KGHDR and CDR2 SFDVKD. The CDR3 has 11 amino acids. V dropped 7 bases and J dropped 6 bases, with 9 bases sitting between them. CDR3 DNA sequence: TGTGCCACCAGAGGGGGGGGCGAGCAGTACTTC. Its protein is CATRGGGEQYF.

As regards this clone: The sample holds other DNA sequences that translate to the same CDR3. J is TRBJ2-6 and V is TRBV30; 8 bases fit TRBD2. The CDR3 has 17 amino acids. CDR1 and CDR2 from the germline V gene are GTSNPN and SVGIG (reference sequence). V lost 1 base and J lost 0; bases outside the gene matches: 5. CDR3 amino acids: CAWSGTSGTSGANVLTF. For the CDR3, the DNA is TGTGCCTGGAGTGGAACTAGCGGAACCTCTGGGGCCAACGTCCTGACTTTC.

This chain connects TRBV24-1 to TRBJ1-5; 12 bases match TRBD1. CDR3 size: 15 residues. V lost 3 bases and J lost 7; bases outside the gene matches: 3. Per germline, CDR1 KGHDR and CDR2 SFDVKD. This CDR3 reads CATSDGTGGEQPQHF. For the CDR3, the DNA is TGTGCCACCAGTGATGGGACAGGGGGCGAACAGCCCCAGCATTTT.

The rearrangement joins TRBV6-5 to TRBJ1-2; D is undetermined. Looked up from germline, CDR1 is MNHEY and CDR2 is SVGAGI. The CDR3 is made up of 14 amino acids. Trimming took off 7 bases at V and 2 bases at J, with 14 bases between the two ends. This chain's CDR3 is CASKNTAGNYGYTF. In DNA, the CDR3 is TGTGCCAGCAAAAACACAGCAGGAAACTATGGCTACACCTTC.

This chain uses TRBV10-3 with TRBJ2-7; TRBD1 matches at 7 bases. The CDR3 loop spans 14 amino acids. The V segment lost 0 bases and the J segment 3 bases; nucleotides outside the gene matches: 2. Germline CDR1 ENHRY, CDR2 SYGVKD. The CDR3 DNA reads TGTGCCATCAGTGAGTCGGGACAGCTCTACGAGCAGTACTTC. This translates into CAISESGQLYEQYF.